The 27 T cell receptor beta chains listed next were all sequenced from one sample in a study of T cells in localized non-small cell lung cancer. Clones were read by immunoSEQ multiplex PCR, and TCRdb kept only the in-frame ones, dropping some. Of more than 20,000 clones in the sample, roughly 90% were seen once. Source: peripheral blood, taken before any cancer treatment. The receptors were sampled from a female donor over 55 with stage I lung adenocarcinoma.

The rearrangement uses TRBV15 and TRBJ1-5; D remains unclear. V shed 1 base and J shed 5 bases, with 18 bases lying between them. CDR1 is LNHNV and CDR2 is YYDKDF in the germline V gene (reference sequence). This CDR3 spans 17 amino acids. The CDR3 nucleotides read TGTGCCACCAGCAGAGGTGGTCGAACAGTCACGTATCAGCCCCAGCATTTT. This gives the protein CATSRGGRTVTYQPQHF.

V gene TRBV5-1 combines with J gene TRBJ2-7; D is undetermined. Per germline, CDR1 SGHRS and CDR2 YFSETQ. This CDR3 is 11 amino acids long. V was trimmed by 0 bases and J by 6 bases, leaving 4 bases between them. CDR3 coding DNA: TGCGCCAGCAGCTTGGAATCCGAGCAGTACTTC. Its translation: CASSLESEQYF.

The rearrangement links TRBV6-6 to TRBJ1-5; 7 bases align to TRBD1. The CDR3 covers 16 residues. Trimming cost V 0 bases and J 0 bases; bases outside gene matches: 2. Per the germline V gene, CDR1 is MNHNY and CDR2 is SVGAGI (reference sequence). The CDR3 region is CASSYSRTGSNQPQHF. The CDR3 region has the DNA TGTGCCAGCAGTTACTCTCGGACAGGTAGCAATCAGCCCCAGCATTTT.

The rearrangement links TRBV6-5 to TRBJ1-1; 8 positions agree with TRBD1. Germline trimming cut 6 bases from V and 0 bases from J; bases unmatched to any gene: 6. The CDR3 runs to 15 residues. CDR1 is MNHEY, CDR2 SVGAGI, per germline. CDR3 bases: TGTGCCAGCAGCCGCGGGACAGGAATGAACACTGAAGCTTTCTTT. Its translation is CASSRGTGMNTEAFF.

This CDR3 reads CASSPLSAEAFF. The CDR3 nucleotides read TGTGCCAGCAGCCCTCTTTCTGCTGAAGCTTTCTTT. This sequence joins TRBV7-9 and TRBJ1-1; D gene uncertain. This CDR3 is built from 12 residues. Trimming stripped 5 bases from V and 6 bases from J, with 10 bases between. CDR1 is SEHNR and CDR2 is FQNEAQ in the germline V gene (reference sequence).

The chain joins TRBV5-6 to TRBJ1-5; a weak D match, TRBD1 (5 bases). With 3 bases removed from V and 4 bases from J, the gap between germline ends came to 14 bases. From germline, CDR1 is SGHDT and CDR2 YYEEEE. The CDR3 sequence is 15 residues long. The CDR3 sequence: CASSWGFEDNQPQHF. Here the CDR3 DNA reads TGTGCCAGCAGCTGGGGGTTTGAAGATAATCAGCCCCAGCATTTT.

This chain links TRBV5-1 with TRBJ2-1; possibly TRBD2 for D (5 bases). Trimming left V 0 bases short and J 0 bases short, with 7 bases between. CDR1 and CDR2 from the germline V gene are SGHRS and YFSETQ. The CDR3 is 15 residues long. The CDR3 is CASSLGGSSYNEQFF. The CDR3 nucleotides read TGCGCCAGCAGCTTGGGTGGGAGCTCCTACAATGAGCAGTTCTTC. The complete variable domain, with remaining parts taken from reference TRBV5-1 and TRBJ2-1, reads KAGVTQTPRYLIKTRGQQVTLSCSPISGHRSVSWYQQTPGQGLQFLFEYFSETQRNKGNFPGRFSGRQFSNSRSEMNVSTLELGDSALYLCASSLGGSSYNEQFFGPGTRLTVL.

CDR3 nucleotides: TGTGCCTGGAGACCCGGTAGCACAGATACGCAGTATTTT. This encodes CAWRPGSTDTQYF. The chain uses TRBV30 and TRBJ2-3; D uncertain. V lost 3 bases, J lost 0 bases, and 7 bases lay in between. This CDR3 comprises 13 residues. CDR1 is GTSNPN and CDR2 is SVGIG in the germline V gene (reference sequence).

The V gene is TRBV11-2, the J gene TRBJ2-1; D call uncertain. The CDR3 loop spans 12 amino acids. Germline V CDR1 and CDR2: SGHAT, FQNNGV. Trimming left V 1 base short and J 7 bases short, with 5 bases between. CDR3 loop: CASSLGWNEQFF. The CDR3 region has the DNA TGTGCCAGCAGCTTAGGTTGGAATGAGCAGTTCTTC.

The chain employs TRBV30 and TRBJ2-1; perhaps TRBD2 as D (6 bases). The V end was cut by 3 bases, the J end by 2 bases, with 11 bases between. The CDR3 runs 14 residues. Germline lookup yields CDR1 GTSNPN and CDR2 SVGIG (reference sequence). The CDR3 here is CAWRGRTTYNEQFF. CDR3 coding DNA: TGTGCCTGGAGAGGGAGGACGACCTACAATGAGCAGTTCTTC.

This chain links TRBV7-9 with TRBJ2-3; 7 bases are a match to TRBD1. The ends lost 4 bases at V and 0 bases at J; junction bases unmatched: 10. This CDR3 spans 17 amino acids. From germline, CDR1 is SEHNR and CDR2 FQNEAQ (reference sequence). The CDR3 is CASSSRIDRESTDTQYF. CDR3 DNA: TGTGCCAGCAGCTCGAGAATCGACAGGGAGAGCACAGATACGCAGTATTTT.

V and J are TRBV11-3 and TRBJ2-2, with no clear D. Deletions cut 3 bases from V and 6 bases from J, with 5 bases between. The CDR3 length is 12 residues. Germline V gene sequence: CDR1 SGHNT, CDR2 YENEEA. For the CDR3, the DNA is TGTGCCAGCAGCTTTTTGGCCGGGGAGCTGTTTTTT. Translated: CASSFLAGELFF.

The chain combines TRBV7-9 with TRBJ2-2; the D call may be TRBD1 or TRBD2 (5 bases each). Trimming cost V 7 bases and J 5 bases, with 14 bases left between them. The V gene's germline CDR1 is SEHNR and CDR2 FQNEAQ (reference sequence). The CDR3 has 14 residues. The DNA for the CDR3 is TGTGCCAGCACCCGGGACCCTGGGACCGGGGAGCTGTTTTTT. It codes for CASTRDPGTGELFF.

V and J are TRBV19 and TRBJ1-4, with a tentative D call TRBD1 (5 bases). V was cut by 4 bases and J by 6 bases, with 15 bases left in between. Germline V gene lookup returns CDR1 LNHDA and CDR2 SQIVND (reference sequence). This CDR3 contains 15 residues. Here the CDR3 DNA reads TGTGCCAGTAGTACCCCCGGGACCGTTGATGAAAAACTGTTTTTT. Its translation: CASSTPGTVDEKLFF.

This chain links TRBV19 with TRBJ2-4; either TRBD1 or TRBD2 may fit D (5 bases each). V gave up 4 bases and J gave up 14 bases, with 18 bases separating them. CDR1 and CDR2 (germline): LNHDA, SQIVND (reference sequence). The CDR3 spans 13 residues. The CDR3 here is CASSKNPGTVKYF. The CDR3, as DNA: TGTGCCAGTAGTAAGAACCCCGGGACGGTCAAGTACTTC.

V usage is TRBV6-1 and J usage is TRBJ1-1; D is ambiguous. Germline-derived CDR1 and CDR2 are MNHNS and SASEGT. CDR3 length: 14 amino acids. The germline V and J ends were trimmed by 7 bases and 0 bases, with 12 bases remaining between them. CDR3 amino acids: CASTPAGMNTEAFF. The CDR3 nucleotides are TGTGCCAGCACCCCCGCCGGGATGAACACTGAAGCTTTCTTT.

The chain employs TRBV30 and TRBJ1-5; D uncertain. Germline V lookup: CDR1 GTSNPN, CDR2 SVGIG (reference sequence). Trimming removed 1 base at V and 0 bases at J, with 7 bases between. This CDR3 is built from 14 residues. The DNA of the CDR3 is TGTGCCTGGAGTGCCGGCCTTAGCAATCAGCCCCAGCATTTT. Encoded protein: CAWSAGLSNQPQHF.

This chain connects TRBV18 to TRBJ2-3, with D possibly being TRBD1 (5 bases). The CDR3 consists of 16 residues. Germline CDR1 and CDR2: KGHSH and LQKENI. V gave up 1 base and J gave up 0 bases, with 11 bases separating them. DNA for the CDR3: TGTGCCAGCTCACCACAACAGGAGTCAAGCACAGATACGCAGTATTTT. It yields the protein CASSPQQESSTDTQYF.

This clone was seen a single time. The V and J genes are TRBV19 and TRBJ1-3; 7 bases agree with TRBD1. The germline CDR1 and CDR2 sequences are LNHDA and SQIVND (reference sequence). The CDR3 is 17 amino acids. The ends lost 5 bases at V and 2 bases at J; junction bases unmatched: 12. The CDR3: CASSSRQGRTAGNTIYF. CDR3 nucleotides: TGTGCCAGTAGTTCCCGACAGGGACGTACTGCTGGAAACACCATATATTTT.

The J gene is TRBJ2-7, the V gene TRBV5-1; D is ambiguous. This CDR3 is 13 amino acids long. Trimming shortened V by 4 bases and J by 0 bases, and 8 bases separated the two germline ends. Germline-derived CDR1 and CDR2 are SGHRS and YFSETQ. CDR3: CASSPAPSYEQYF. In DNA form, the CDR3 reads TGCGCCAGCAGCCCGGCCCCCTCCTACGAGCAGTACTTC.

The V call is TRBV27, the J call TRBJ2-1; TRBD2 agrees at 10 bases. The CDR3 sequence is 15 residues long. CDR1 is MNHEY and CDR2 is SMNVEV in the germline V gene (reference sequence). V was pared by 7 bases and J by 3 bases, with 6 bases of the junction left unmatched. CDR3 nucleotides: TGTGCCAGCACGCCCCTAGCGGGGGTCTACAATGAGCAGTTCTTC. Encoded protein: CASTPLAGVYNEQFF.

The chain is built from TRBV10-1 and TRBJ2-7, with D tentatively TRBD1 (6 bases). CDR3 length equals 15 residues. Germline V lookup: CDR1 WNHNN, CDR2 SYGVQD (reference sequence). V shed 2 bases and J shed 5 bases, with 16 bases lying between them. The CDR3 DNA reads as TGCGCCAGCAGTGAGAAGGGGGTACTAAGCCACGAGCAGTACTTC. This encodes CASSEKGVLSHEQYF.

The chain employs TRBV29-1 and TRBJ2-7; maybe TRBD1 (5 bases). Germline lookup yields CDR1 SQVTM and CDR2 ANQGSEA. V lost 5 bases, J lost 0 bases, and 11 bases lay in between. The CDR3 has 13 amino acids. CDR3 sequence (DNA): TGCAGCGTTCAGGGCCTTAGCTCCTACGAGCAGTACTTC. Translation: CSVQGLSSYEQYF.

V is TRBV15 and J is TRBJ1-2, with D perhaps matching TRBD1 (5 bases). Germline V CDR1 and CDR2: LNHNV, YYDKDF (reference sequence). CDR3 length equals 15 residues. Trimming pared 0 bases from V and 8 bases from J, leaving 16 bases between. As DNA, the CDR3 is TGTGCCACCAGCAGAGATCGAAAGGGGAGTCGAGGCTACACCTTC. It is translated as CATSRDRKGSRGYTF.

In its sample, this clone was seen a few times. This chain links TRBV6-1 with TRBJ1-5, with a weak D call TRBD1 (5 bases). Germline CDR1 reads MNHNS; CDR2 reads SASEGT. V dropped 6 bases and J dropped 5 bases, with 17 bases sitting between them. The CDR3 has 15 amino acids. DNA for the CDR3: TGTGCCAGCAGCCCGAGGGAGGGACGGGATCAGCCCCAGCATTTT. Protein product: CASSPREGRDQPQHF.

This clone was picked up one time. The rearrangement links TRBV7-2 to TRBJ1-4; TRBD1 is a possible D gene (6 bases). CDR3 length: 14 residues. Germline assignment: CDR1 SGHTA and CDR2 FQGNSA. V lost 5 bases, J lost 8 bases, and 15 bases lay in between. For the CDR3, the DNA is TGTGCCAGCAGCCTCAGGGGAATAGGGGAAAAACTGTTTTTT. This sequence encodes CASSLRGIGEKLFF.

The rearrangement joins TRBV7-2 to TRBJ2-1; D may be TRBD1 or TRBD2 (5 bases each). V lost 2 bases to trimming and J lost 12 bases, with 11 bases between them. CDR3 length equals 12 residues. Germline V gives CDR1 SGHTA, CDR2 FQGNSA. The CDR3 DNA reads as TGTGCCAGCAGCTTACCGGGACGAAGGCAGTTCTTC. It yields the protein CASSLPGRRQFF.